Below, one T cell receptor (beta chain) is given with its context. The source of the sample is a study of T cell changes during pregnancy in multiple sclerosis. Assay: immunoSEQ multiplex PCR; the TCRdb copy retains only in-frame clones and omits some. The sample yields fewer than 90,000 clones, about 93% seen once. The CDR3 is made up of 16 amino acids. From germline, CDR1 is LNHDA and CDR2 SQIVND (reference sequence). Trimming cost V 5 bases and J 0 bases, with 14 bases left between them. This clonotype originated in a female donor in good health, enrolled as a control in a pregnancy study. Sequencing was performed on peripheral blood, taken after pregnancy. The genes are TRBV19 and TRBJ2-1; possible D gene TRBD1, 6 bases. In DNA, the CDR3 is TGTGCCAGTAGTCCAGGGGCCCTCAGCTCCTACAATGAGCAGTTCTTC. Its protein is CASSPGALSSYNEQFF.